The 10 T cell receptor beta chains reported below all come from one sample, sequenced in a study of human T cells and chemical hapten exposure. Regarding time point: pre-sensitization, week 0. The treatment was: therapeutic diphenylcyclopropenone sensitization with weekly scalp DPC. MiXCR, applied by TCRdb to the RACE reads, yields one record per CDR3 protein. In the table there are more than 80,000 distinct CDR3 sequences, roughly 12% of which are singletons. This specimen consisted of whole blood, obtained in connection with sensitization to the hapten diphenylcyclopropenone (DPC). These receptors originate from a woman in her forties or fifties with alopecia areata. Some clones in this sample may be carry-over from other donors' samples.

The gene calls are TRBV10-1 and TRBJ2-1; 8 bases agree with TRBD1. The germline gives CDR1 WNHNN, CDR2 SYGVQD (reference sequence). The V gene end was trimmed by 0 bases and the J gene end by 3 bases; junction bases not matched to a gene: 7. The CDR3 extends over 17 amino acids. The CDR3: CASSESRRGQVYNEQFF. CDR3 nucleotide sequence: TGCGCCAGCAGTGAGTCACGGAGGGGACAGGTCTACAATGAGCAGTTCTTC.

There are a few counts of this clonotype. V usage is TRBV6-5 and J usage is TRBJ1-1; 9 bases line up with TRBD1. V shed 5 bases, J shed 3 bases, and the junction held 4 bases outside the gene matches. The CDR3 length is 14 residues. Per the germline V gene, CDR1 is MNHEY and CDR2 is SVGAGI. The CDR3: CASSGQGRDTEAFF. The CDR3 DNA follows: TGTGCCAGCAGTGGACAGGGGCGAGACACTGAAGCTTTCTTT.

The chain couples TRBV2 to TRBJ1-6, with 7 nucleotides matching TRBD1. This CDR3 contains 13 residues. Germline CDR1 and CDR2: SNHLY and FYNNEI. Germline trimming cut 6 bases from V and 9 bases from J; bases unmatched to any gene: 5. CDR3 nucleotides: TGTGCCAGCAGGGGGACAGACAGTTCACCCCTCCACTTT. Protein product: CASRGTDSSPLHF.

J is TRBJ2-5 and V is TRBV12-3 or TRBV12-4; unclear D gene. This CDR3 spans 13 amino acids. Trimming took off 3 bases at V and 6 bases at J, with 11 bases between the two ends. The CDR3 is CASSFFGRQTQYF. Written as DNA, the CDR3 is TGTGCCAGCAGTTTCTTCGGGCGGCAGACCCAGTACTTC.

This clonotype was counted between two and nine times. The rearrangement uses TRBV21-1 and TRBJ2-7; the table's D call of TRBD1 was not tested on the DNA. TRBV21-1 is a listed pseudogene. The CDR3 loop spans 9 amino acids. The DNA of the CDR3 is TGTGCCAGCAGGGGACCGGAGTACTTC. This codes for CASRGPEYF.

There are a few counts of this clonotype. The V gene is TRBV2, the J gene TRBJ1-2; weak D call: TRBD1 (6 bases). This CDR3 has 13 residues. Germline CDR1 reads SNHLY; CDR2 reads FYNNEI. The V end was cut by 6 bases, the J end by 6 bases, with 14 bases between. The CDR3 loop is CASRREGGNGYTF. The CDR3 DNA reads TGTGCCAGCAGACGCGAAGGGGGGAATGGCTACACCTTC.

The V call is TRBV5-5, the J call TRBJ1-1; D is uncertain. From germline, CDR1 is SGHKS and CDR2 YYEKEE (reference sequence). Trimming shortened V by 6 bases and J by 4 bases, and 19 bases separated the two germline ends. The CDR3 contains 15 residues. CDR3 nucleotides: TGTGCCAGCATCAAATCTAGGGCAGGTAGCACTGAAGCTTTCTTT. Its translation: CASIKSRAGSTEAFF.

This clonotype was counted only a few times. J is TRBJ2-1 and V is TRBV6-2 or TRBV6-3; D uncertain. CDR3 length: 15 residues. V gave up 1 base and J gave up 7 bases, with 14 bases separating them. Germline assignment: CDR1 MNHEY and CDR2 SVGEGT. In DNA form, the CDR3 reads TGTGCCAGCAGTTACTTACGTGAAACCAGGAATGAGCAGTTCTTC. Translation gives CASSYLRETRNEQFF.

This clonotype appeared a few times. The V call is TRBV2, the J call TRBJ2-2, with 9 bases matching TRBD1. The V gene end was trimmed by 8 bases and the J gene end by 5 bases; junction bases not matched to a gene: 9. CDR3 size: 15 residues. From germline, CDR1 is SNHLY and CDR2 FYNNEI. The CDR3, as DNA: TGTGCCAGCGCCCCGCCGGGACAGGGTACCGGGGAGCTGTTTTTT. Translation gives CASAPPGQGTGELFF.

V and J are TRBV20-1 and TRBJ2-7, with 8 positions matching TRBD2. The CDR3 consists of 14 residues. J was trimmed by 3 bases and V by 3 bases; bases with no gene match: 7. Germline V gene lookup returns CDR1 DFQATT and CDR2 SNEGSKA (reference sequence). The CDR3 DNA is TGCAGTGCTAGTGGGGCGGGAGGCGGCTACGAGCAGTACTTC. Amino acids: CSASGAGGGYEQYF.